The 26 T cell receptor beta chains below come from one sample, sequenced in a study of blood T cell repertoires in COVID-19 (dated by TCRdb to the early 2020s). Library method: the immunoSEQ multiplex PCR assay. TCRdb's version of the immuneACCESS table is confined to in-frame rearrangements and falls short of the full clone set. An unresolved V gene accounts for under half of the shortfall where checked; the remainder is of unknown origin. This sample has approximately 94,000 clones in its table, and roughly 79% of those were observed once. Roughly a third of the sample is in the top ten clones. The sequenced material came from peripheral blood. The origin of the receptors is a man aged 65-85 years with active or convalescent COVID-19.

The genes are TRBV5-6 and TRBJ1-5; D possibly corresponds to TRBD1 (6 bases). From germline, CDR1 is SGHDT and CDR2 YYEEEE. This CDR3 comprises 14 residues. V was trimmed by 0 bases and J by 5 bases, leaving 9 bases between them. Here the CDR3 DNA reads TGTGCCAGCAGCTTGGCCAGGGGAGATCAGCCCCAGCATTTT. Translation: CASSLARGDQPQHF.

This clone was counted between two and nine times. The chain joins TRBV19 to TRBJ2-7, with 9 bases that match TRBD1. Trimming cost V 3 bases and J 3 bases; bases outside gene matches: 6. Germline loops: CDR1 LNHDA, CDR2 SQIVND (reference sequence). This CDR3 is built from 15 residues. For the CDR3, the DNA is TGTGCCAGTAGTATCTCCCCGACAGGGGGCTACGAGCAGTACTTC. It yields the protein CASSISPTGGYEQYF.

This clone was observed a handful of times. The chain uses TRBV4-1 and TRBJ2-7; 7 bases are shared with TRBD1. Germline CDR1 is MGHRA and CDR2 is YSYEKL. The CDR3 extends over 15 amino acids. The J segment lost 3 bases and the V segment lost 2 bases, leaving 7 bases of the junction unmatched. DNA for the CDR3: TGCGCCAGCAGCCAACAGAGACAGGGATACTACGAGCAGTACTTC. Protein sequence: CASSQQRQGYYEQYF.

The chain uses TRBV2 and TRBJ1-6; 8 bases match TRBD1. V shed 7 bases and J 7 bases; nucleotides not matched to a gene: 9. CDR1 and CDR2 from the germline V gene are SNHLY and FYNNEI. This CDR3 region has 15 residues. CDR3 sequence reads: CASNRGDRPNSPLHF. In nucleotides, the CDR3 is TGTGCCAGCAACCGGGGGGACAGGCCGAATTCACCCCTCCACTTT.

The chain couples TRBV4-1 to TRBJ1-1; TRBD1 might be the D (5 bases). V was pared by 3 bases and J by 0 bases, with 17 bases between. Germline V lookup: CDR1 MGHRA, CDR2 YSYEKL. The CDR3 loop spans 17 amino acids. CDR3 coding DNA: TGCGCCAGCAGCCAGGCTGGGGCACTGGAAATGAACACTGAAGCTTTCTTT. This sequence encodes CASSQAGALEMNTEAFF.

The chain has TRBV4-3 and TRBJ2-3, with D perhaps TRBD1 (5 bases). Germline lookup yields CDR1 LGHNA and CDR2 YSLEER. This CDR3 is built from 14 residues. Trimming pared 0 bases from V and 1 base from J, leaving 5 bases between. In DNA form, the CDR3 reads TGCGCCAGCAGCCAAGACAGGGGCACAGATACGCAGTATTTT. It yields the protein CASSQDRGTDTQYF.

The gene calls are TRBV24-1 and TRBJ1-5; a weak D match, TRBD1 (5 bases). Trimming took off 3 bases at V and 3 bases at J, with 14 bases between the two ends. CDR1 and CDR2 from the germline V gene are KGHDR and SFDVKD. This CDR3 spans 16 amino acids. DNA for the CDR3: TGTGCCACCAGTGATCACAGGACGGGCCACAATCAGCCCCAGCATTTT. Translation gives CATSDHRTGHNQPQHF.

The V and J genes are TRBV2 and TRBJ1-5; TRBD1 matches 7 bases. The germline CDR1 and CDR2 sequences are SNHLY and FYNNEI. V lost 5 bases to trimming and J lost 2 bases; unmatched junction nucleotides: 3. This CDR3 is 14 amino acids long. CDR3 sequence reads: CASSPQGGNQPQHF. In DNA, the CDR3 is TGTGCCAGCAGTCCCCAGGGGGGCAATCAGCCCCAGCATTTT.

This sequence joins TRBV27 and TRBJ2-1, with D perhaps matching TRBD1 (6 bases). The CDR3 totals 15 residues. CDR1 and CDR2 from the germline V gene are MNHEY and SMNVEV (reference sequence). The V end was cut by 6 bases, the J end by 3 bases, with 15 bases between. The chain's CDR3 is CASSLGTPNYNEQFF. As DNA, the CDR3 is TGTGCCAGCAGCCTGGGGACACCGAACTACAATGAGCAGTTCTTC.

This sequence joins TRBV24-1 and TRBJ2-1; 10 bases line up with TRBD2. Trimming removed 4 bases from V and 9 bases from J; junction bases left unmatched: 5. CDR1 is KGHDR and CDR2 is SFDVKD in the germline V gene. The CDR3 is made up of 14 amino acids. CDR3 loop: CATSDPGLAIEQFF. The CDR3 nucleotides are TGTGCCACCAGTGACCCGGGACTAGCGATTGAGCAGTTCTTC.

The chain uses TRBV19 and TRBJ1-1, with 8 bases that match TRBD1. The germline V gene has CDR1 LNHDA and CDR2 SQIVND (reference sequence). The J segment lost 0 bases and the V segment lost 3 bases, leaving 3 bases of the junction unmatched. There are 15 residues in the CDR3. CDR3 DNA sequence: TGTGCCAGTAGTATCCAGGGGGCCCTGAACACTGAAGCTTTCTTT. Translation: CASSIQGALNTEAFF. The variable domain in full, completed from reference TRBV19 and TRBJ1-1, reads DGGITQSPKYLFRKEGQNVTLSCEQNLNHDAMYWYRQDPGQGLRLIYYSQIVNDFQKGDIAEGYSVSREKKESFPLTVTSAQKNPTAFYLCASSIQGALNTEAFFGQGTRLTVV.

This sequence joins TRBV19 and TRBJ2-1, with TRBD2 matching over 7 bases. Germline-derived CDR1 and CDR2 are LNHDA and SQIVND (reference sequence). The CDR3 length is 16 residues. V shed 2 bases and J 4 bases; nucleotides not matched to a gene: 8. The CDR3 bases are TGTGCCAGTAGTATAAATCCGGGAGGTCCTTACAATGAGCAGTTCTTC. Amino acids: CASSINPGGPYNEQFF.

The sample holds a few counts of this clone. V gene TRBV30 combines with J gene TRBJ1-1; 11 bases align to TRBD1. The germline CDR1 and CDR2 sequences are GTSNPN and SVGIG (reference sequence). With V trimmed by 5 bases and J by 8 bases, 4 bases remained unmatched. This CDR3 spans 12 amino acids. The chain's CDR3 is CAWGDRGTEAFF. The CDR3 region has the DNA TGTGCCTGGGGGGACAGGGGGACCGAAGCTTTCTTT.

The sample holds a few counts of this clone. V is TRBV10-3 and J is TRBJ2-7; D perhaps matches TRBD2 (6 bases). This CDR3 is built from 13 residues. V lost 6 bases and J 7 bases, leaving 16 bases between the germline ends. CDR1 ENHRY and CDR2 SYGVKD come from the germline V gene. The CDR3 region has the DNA TGTGCCATCAGGGCGGACATGGAGGGGGAGCAGTACTTC. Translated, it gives CAIRADMEGEQYF.

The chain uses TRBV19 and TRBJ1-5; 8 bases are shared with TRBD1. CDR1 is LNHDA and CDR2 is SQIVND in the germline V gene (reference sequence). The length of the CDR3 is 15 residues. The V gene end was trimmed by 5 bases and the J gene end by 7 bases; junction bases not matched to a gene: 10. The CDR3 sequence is CASSSLDREGQPQHF. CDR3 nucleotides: TGTGCCAGTAGTTCGCTGGACAGGGAGGGACAGCCCCAGCATTTT.

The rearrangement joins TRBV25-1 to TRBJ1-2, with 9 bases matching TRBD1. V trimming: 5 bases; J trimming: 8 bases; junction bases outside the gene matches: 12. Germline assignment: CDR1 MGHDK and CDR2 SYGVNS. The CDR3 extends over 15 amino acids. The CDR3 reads CASSNRDRVLGGYTF. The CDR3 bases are TGTGCCAGCAGTAACCGGGACAGGGTCTTAGGGGGCTACACCTTC.

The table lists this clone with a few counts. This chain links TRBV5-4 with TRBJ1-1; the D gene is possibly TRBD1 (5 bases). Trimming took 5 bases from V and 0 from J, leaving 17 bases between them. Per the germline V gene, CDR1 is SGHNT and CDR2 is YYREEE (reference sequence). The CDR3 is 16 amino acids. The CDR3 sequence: CASSSEVGHLNTEAFF. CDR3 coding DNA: TGTGCCAGCAGTTCTGAAGTCGGACACCTGAACACTGAAGCTTTCTTT.

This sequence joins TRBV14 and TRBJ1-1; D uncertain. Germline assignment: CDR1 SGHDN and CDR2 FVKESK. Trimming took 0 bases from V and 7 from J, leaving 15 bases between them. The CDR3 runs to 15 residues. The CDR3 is CASSQDIGQINEAFF. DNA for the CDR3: TGTGCCAGCAGCCAAGACATTGGCCAAATCAATGAAGCTTTCTTT.

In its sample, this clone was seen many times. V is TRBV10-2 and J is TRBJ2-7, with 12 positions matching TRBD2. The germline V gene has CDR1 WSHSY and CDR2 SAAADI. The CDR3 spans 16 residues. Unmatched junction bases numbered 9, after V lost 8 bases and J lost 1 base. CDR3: CASSPSGRAISYEQYF. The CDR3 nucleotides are TGCGCCAGCTCCCCTAGCGGGAGGGCCATTTCCTACGAGCAGTACTTC.

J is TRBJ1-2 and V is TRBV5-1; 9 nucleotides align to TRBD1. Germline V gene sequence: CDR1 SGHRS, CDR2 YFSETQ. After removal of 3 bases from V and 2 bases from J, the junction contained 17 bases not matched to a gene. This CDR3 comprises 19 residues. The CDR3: CASSWGNGTGKVANYGYTF. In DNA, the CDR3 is TGCGCCAGCAGCTGGGGGAATGGGACAGGGAAGGTTGCGAACTATGGCTACACCTTC.

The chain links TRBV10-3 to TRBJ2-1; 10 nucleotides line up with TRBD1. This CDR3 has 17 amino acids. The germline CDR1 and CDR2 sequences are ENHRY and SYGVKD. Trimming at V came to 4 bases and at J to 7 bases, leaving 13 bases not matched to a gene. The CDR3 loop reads CAISGFWTGGIHNEQFF. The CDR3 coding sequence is TGTGCCATCAGTGGGTTTTGGACAGGGGGGATTCATAATGAGCAGTTCTTC.

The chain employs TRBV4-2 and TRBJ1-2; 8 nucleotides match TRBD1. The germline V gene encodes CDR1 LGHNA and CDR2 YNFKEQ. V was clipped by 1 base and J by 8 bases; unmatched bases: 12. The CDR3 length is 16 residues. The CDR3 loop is CASSQVVGQASVGYTF. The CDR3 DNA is TGTGCCAGCAGCCAAGTAGTGGGACAGGCCAGTGTCGGCTACACCTTC.

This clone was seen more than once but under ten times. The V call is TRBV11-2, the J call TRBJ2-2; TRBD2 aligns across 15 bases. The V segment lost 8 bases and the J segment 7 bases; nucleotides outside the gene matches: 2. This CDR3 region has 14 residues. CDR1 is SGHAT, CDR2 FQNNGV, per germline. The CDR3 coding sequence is TGTGCCAGCGGACTAGCGGGAGGGTACGGGGAGCTGTTTTTT. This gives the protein CASGLAGGYGELFF.

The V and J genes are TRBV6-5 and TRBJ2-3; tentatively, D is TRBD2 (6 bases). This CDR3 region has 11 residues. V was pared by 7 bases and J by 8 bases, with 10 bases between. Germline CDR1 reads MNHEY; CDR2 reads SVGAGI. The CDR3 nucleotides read TGTGCCAGCACGGCCGGGGGTACGCAGTATTTT. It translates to CASTAGGTQYF.

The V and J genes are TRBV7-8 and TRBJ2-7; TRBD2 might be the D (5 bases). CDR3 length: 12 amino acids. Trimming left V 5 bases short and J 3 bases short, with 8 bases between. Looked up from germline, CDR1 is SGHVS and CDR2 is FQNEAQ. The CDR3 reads CASSRAGYEQYF. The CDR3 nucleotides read TGTGCCAGCAGCCGCGCGGGCTACGAGCAGTACTTC.

CDR3 sequence (DNA): TGTGCCAGCAGAGTTGACAGGTCCCAAGAGACCCAGTACTTC. It yields the protein CASRVDRSQETQYF. The J gene is TRBJ2-5, the V gene TRBV5-4; D possibly corresponds to TRBD1 (6 bases). The CDR3 extends over 14 amino acids. The V gene's germline CDR1 is SGHNT and CDR2 YYREEE (reference sequence). V lost 5 bases and J 1 base, leaving 12 bases between the germline ends.